The T cell receptor beta chain under discussion was sequenced for a study of cytomegalovirus exposure and HLA in healthy donors. As regards this clone: Its antigen is currently unknown. Other DNA variants within this sample encode the same CDR3.

V was pared by 4 bases and J by 4 bases, with 8 bases between. The length of the CDR3 is 13 residues. Germline V gives CDR1 SNHLY, CDR2 FYNNEI. Primers for the PCR totalled 60 Vbeta and 13 Jbeta. Clones were read by immunoSEQ multiplex PCR, and TCRdb kept only the in-frame ones, dropping some. The profile shows 140,000 to 150,000 clones, roughly 73% of them singletons. The donors gave bone marrow, and they were healthy. The study's findings and limits: Accurate predictions that matched the HLA-A and HLA-B alleles of most subjects were reportedly made from TCR beta sequences. Available immune exposure information covered CMV serostatus only.

The chain recombines TRBV2 with TRBJ1-5; D not certain. The sample was PBMCs. The sequence derives from a woman aged 18-29 years in good health and CMV-seronegative. In DNA, the CDR3 is TGTGCCAGCAGTGCGGGGAGTAATCAGCCCCAGCATTTT. This encodes CASSAGSNQPQHF.